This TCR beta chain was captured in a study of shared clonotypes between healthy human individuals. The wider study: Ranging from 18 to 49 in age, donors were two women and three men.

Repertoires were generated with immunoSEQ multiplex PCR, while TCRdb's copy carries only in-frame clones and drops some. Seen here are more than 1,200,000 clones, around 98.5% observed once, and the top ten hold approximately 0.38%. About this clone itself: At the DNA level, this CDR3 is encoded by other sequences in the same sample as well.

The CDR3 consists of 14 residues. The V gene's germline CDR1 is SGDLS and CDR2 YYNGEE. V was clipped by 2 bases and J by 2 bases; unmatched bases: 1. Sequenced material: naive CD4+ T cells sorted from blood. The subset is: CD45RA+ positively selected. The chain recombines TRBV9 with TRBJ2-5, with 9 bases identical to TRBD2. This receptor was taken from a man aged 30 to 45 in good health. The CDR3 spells CASSVTSGQETQYF. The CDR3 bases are TGTGCCAGCAGCGTTACTAGCGGGCAAGAGACCCAGTACTTC.